This passage covers 9 T cell receptor beta chains from one sample sequenced in a study of blood T cell repertoires in COVID-19. TCRdb's copy holds only in-frame clones and misses some; the assay was immunoSEQ multiplex PCR. The repertoire holds under 350,000 clones, about 85% seen once, with about 14% in the top ten. The source material was peripheral blood. The receptor set was obtained from a human donor in a cohort sampled during active COVID-19.

This clone was seen once. The J gene is TRBJ1-4, the V gene TRBV19; TRBD1 matches 9 bases. After removal of 3 bases from V and 3 bases from J, the junction contained 8 bases not matched to a gene. CDR3 size: 17 residues. CDR1 LNHDA and CDR2 SQIVND come from the germline V gene (reference sequence). The CDR3, as DNA: TGTGCCAGTAGTATTTCGGACAGGGGCCCGTCTAATGAAAAACTGTTTTTT. Its protein product is CASSISDRGPSNEKLFF.

V and J are TRBV6-5 and TRBJ2-2, with a tentative D call TRBD1 (7 bases). The V gene lost 6 bases and the J gene lost 6 bases, with 14 bases spanning the gap. Germline assignment: CDR1 MNHEY and CDR2 SVGAGI. The CDR3 spans 14 residues. DNA of the CDR3: TGTGCCAGCAGAAAGACAGGGAGGCCCGGGGAGCTGTTTTTT. Its translation: CASRKTGRPGELFF.

The chain combines TRBV19 with TRBJ2-7, with D unclear. V shed 10 bases and J shed 7 bases, with 26 bases lying between them. Per germline, CDR1 LNHDA and CDR2 SQIVND (reference sequence). The CDR3 is made up of 15 amino acids. As DNA, the CDR3 is TGTGCCACTCAGTCCTTGGGCAGACGGAAGTCGGAGCAGTACTTC. Residues: CATQSLGRRKSEQYF. The full variable domain, its missing parts supplied by reference TRBV19 and TRBJ2-7, is DGGITQSPKYLFRKEGQNVTLSCEQNLNHDAMYWYRQDPGQGLRLIYYSQIVNDFQKGDIAEGYSVSREKKESFPLTVTSAQKNPTAFYLCATQSLGRRKSEQYFGPGTRLTVT.

With respect to this clone: Within the sample, other DNA sequences also encode this same CDR3. The rearrangement links TRBV5-4 to TRBJ2-7; possible D gene TRBD2, 6 bases. Trimming pared 1 base from V and 0 bases from J, leaving 11 bases between. The CDR3 spans 15 residues. From germline, CDR1 is SGHNT and CDR2 YYREEE (reference sequence). This CDR3 reads CASSLSSGPSYEQYF. The CDR3 region has the DNA TGTGCCAGCAGCTTGTCCAGCGGGCCCTCCTACGAGCAGTACTTC.

There are a few counts of this clone. The genes are TRBV7-2 and TRBJ2-3; TRBD2 matches 10 bases. V shed 7 bases, J shed 3 bases, and the junction held 10 bases outside the gene matches. Germline values: CDR1 SGHTA, CDR2 FQGNSA. CDR3 length equals 16 residues. The CDR3 DNA follows: TGTGCCAGCACCCTACATAGCGGGAGGTCGACAGATACGCAGTATTTT. Its protein product is CASTLHSGRSTDTQYF.

The sample holds one count of this clone. This sequence joins TRBV6-5 and TRBJ1-4; no reliable D call. The CDR3 sequence is 16 residues long. The V gene's germline CDR1 is MNHEY and CDR2 SVGAGI. Trimming took off 0 bases at V and 0 bases at J, with 8 bases between the two ends. CDR3 in DNA: TGTGCCAGCAGTTACTCCCCACGGGCAACTAATGAAAAACTGTTTTTT. It encodes CASSYSPRATNEKLFF.

This rearrangement joins TRBV4-1 to TRBJ2-3; 7 bases are a match to TRBD2. There are 15 residues in the CDR3. Germline assignment: CDR1 MGHRA and CDR2 YSYEKL. V was clipped by 4 bases and J by 2 bases; unmatched bases: 6. CDR3 DNA: TGCGCCAGCAGCCGGGAGCGGGGTAACACAGATACGCAGTATTTT. As protein: CASSRERGNTDTQYF.

CDR3 protein: CASSRGTGTGFTDTQYF. DNA of the CDR3: TGTGCCAGCTCGCGGGGAACCGGGACAGGGTTCACAGATACGCAGTATTTT. V usage is TRBV18 and J usage is TRBJ2-3, with 9 bases that match TRBD1. The CDR3 runs to 17 residues. The germline V gene has CDR1 KGHSH and CDR2 LQKENI. The V gene end was trimmed by 6 bases and the J gene end by 2 bases; junction bases not matched to a gene: 12.

This chain connects TRBV12-5 to TRBJ1-4; 10 bases line up with TRBD1. Per germline, CDR1 LGHNT and CDR2 FRNRAP. CDR3 size: 17 residues. V lost 3 bases and J lost 8; bases outside the gene matches: 12. In DNA form, the CDR3 reads TGTGCTAGTGGTTTACCGGGCCCCGGGACAGGGGTGGAAAAACTGTTTTTT. Translated: CASGLPGPGTGVEKLFF.